These 2 T cell receptor beta chains were sequenced from one sample in a study of blood T cell repertoires in COVID-19. Measured with immunoSEQ multiplex PCR; TCRdb has only the in-frame clones, and not every one. The table lists 250,000 to 300,000 clones, 70% to 90% of them singletons, with roughly 4.5% in the top ten. Sample: peripheral blood. The source is a man in his sixties who had recovered from COVID-19.

The genes are TRBV2 and TRBJ2-5, with D perhaps TRBD2 (6 bases). CDR1 SNHLY and CDR2 FYNNEI come from the germline V gene. The CDR3 contains 14 residues. Deletions cut 8 bases from V and 5 bases from J, with 18 bases between. The CDR3 sequence: CASGGAGTGETQYF. Written as DNA, the CDR3 is TGTGCCAGCGGTGGGGCGGGGACGGGGGAGACCCAGTACTTC.

The chain carries TRBV2 and TRBJ2-7, with TRBD1 identical over 9 bases. J lost 3 bases, V lost 2 bases, and 5 bases had no gene match. The CDR3 totals 15 residues. CDR1 is SNHLY and CDR2 is FYNNEI in the germline V gene. CDR3 DNA: TGTGCCAGCAGTGAAACCGGGACAGGGATCTACGAGCAGTACTTC. Amino acids: CASSETGTGIYEQYF. Based on the CDR3 plus reference TRBV2 and TRBJ2-7, the full variable domain is EPEVTQTPSHQVTQMGQEVILRCVPISNHLYFYWYRQILGQKVEFLVSFYNNEISEKSEIFDDQFSVERPDGSNFTLKIRSTKLEDSAMYFCASSETGTGIYEQYFGPGTRLTVT.